The 14 T cell receptor beta chains given below trace back to one sample, sequenced in a study of cytomegalovirus exposure and HLA in healthy donors. Both 60 Vbeta primers and 13 Jbeta primers went into the PCR. Profiling relied on immunoSEQ multiplex PCR, and the TCRdb table lists in-frame clones only, not all of them. The table shows 170,000 or so clones, with 80% occurring only once. Source material: PBMCs. Source of these receptors: a man between 35 and 55 years old in good health and CMV-seronegative.

This chain uses TRBV9 with TRBJ1-6; 7 nucleotides align to TRBD1. The CDR3 sequence is 18 residues long. Germline values: CDR1 SGDLS, CDR2 YYNGEE. Trimming cost V 4 bases and J 4 bases; bases outside gene matches: 14. The CDR3 bases are TGTGCCAGCAGCATAAGTATCTCCGGGACAGATTATAATTCACCCCTCCACTTT. This sequence encodes CASSISISGTDYNSPLHF.

The chain is built from TRBV7-2 and TRBJ1-3; TRBD1 aligns across 8 bases. J gave up 5 bases and V 3 bases, and 15 bases lay outside the gene matches. Germline CDR1 is SGHTA and CDR2 is FQGNSA. This CDR3 has 18 residues. CDR3 nucleotide sequence: TGTGCCAGCAGCTTCCGACAACCCTCCGGGACAGGTAGAAACACCATATATTTT. Amino acid sequence: CASSFRQPSGTGRNTIYF.

The chain links TRBV7-2 to TRBJ1-1; the match to TRBD1 covers 7 bases. Looked up from germline, CDR1 is SGHTA and CDR2 is FQGNSA. The CDR3 sequence is 15 residues long. V lost 6 bases to trimming and J lost 4 bases; unmatched junction nucleotides: 11. CDR3 nucleotide sequence: TGTGCCAGCAGGTTGGGACAGTTCGGTGCCACTGAAGCTTTCTTT. It specifies CASRLGQFGATEAFF.

The genes are TRBV14 and TRBJ2-5; a possible D gene is TRBD1 (6 bases). Trimming stripped 3 bases from V and 3 bases from J, with 11 bases between. This CDR3 contains 14 residues. Germline CDR1 SGHDN, CDR2 FVKESK. The CDR3 here is CASSQPRQEETQYF. In nucleotides, the CDR3 is TGTGCCAGCAGCCAGCCCCGACAGGAAGAGACCCAGTACTTC.

This clone has more than one count but fewer than ten. The gene calls are TRBV6-5 and TRBJ2-5, with 7 nucleotides matching TRBD1. After removal of 4 bases from V and 2 bases from J, the junction contained 10 bases not matched to a gene. CDR1 is MNHEY and CDR2 is SVGAGI in the germline V gene. This CDR3 has 16 amino acids. CDR3 protein: CASSSAGTDSQETQYF. CDR3 coding DNA: TGTGCCAGCAGTTCGGCCGGGACAGATAGTCAAGAGACCCAGTACTTC.

This clone has only a few counts. The chain employs TRBV25-1 and TRBJ2-5, with a weak D call TRBD1 (6 bases). Trimming shortened V by 1 base and J by 1 base, and 13 bases separated the two germline ends. In germline, CDR1 is MGHDK, CDR2 SYGVNS. The CDR3 totals 16 residues. The CDR3 bases are TGTGCCAGCAGTGAATGGCAGGGGCTGGCCCAAGAGACCCAGTACTTC. Translating it yields CASSEWQGLAQETQYF.

This chain joins TRBV7-2 and TRBJ2-7; 12 nucleotides match TRBD2. The CDR3 totals 16 residues. From germline, CDR1 is SGHTA and CDR2 FQGNSA. The V segment lost 5 bases and the J segment 7 bases; nucleotides outside the gene matches: 12. CDR3 loop: CASSRYSSGRALEQYF. The CDR3 DNA is TGTGCCAGCAGCCGTTATTCTAGCGGGAGGGCCTTGGAGCAGTACTTC.

This clone was counted once. The chain recombines TRBV19 with TRBJ2-1, with D possibly matching TRBD1 (5 bases). In germline, CDR1 is LNHDA, CDR2 SQIVND (reference sequence). V was pared by 2 bases and J by 7 bases, with 6 bases between. The CDR3 covers 12 residues. CDR3 DNA: TGTGCCAGTAGTATAAGGGGAAATGAGCAGTTCTTC. This encodes CASSIRGNEQFF.

The chain carries TRBV4-3 and TRBJ2-1; 8 bases agree with TRBD2. The germline CDR1 and CDR2 sequences are LGHNA and YSLEER. Trimming at V came to 4 bases and at J to 6 bases, leaving 8 bases not matched to a gene. This CDR3 comprises 15 residues. The CDR3 protein is CASSPTISGANEQFF. DNA for the CDR3: TGCGCCAGCAGCCCAACGATTAGCGGGGCCAATGAGCAGTTCTTC.

CDR3 region: CAISTGGVNEQFF. Here the CDR3 DNA reads TGTGCCATCAGCACAGGGGGTGTCAATGAGCAGTTCTTC. The chain carries TRBV10-3 and TRBJ2-1; 8 bases align to TRBD1. The V and J ends lost 6 bases and 6 bases, in that order; junction bases with no gene match: 4. The CDR3 spans 13 residues. Germline CDR1 and CDR2: ENHRY and SYGVKD.

In its sample, this clone was seen a few times. In nucleotides, the CDR3 is TGTGCCAGCAGTCCGACGACGGGTGAAAAACTGTTTTTT. It is translated as CASSPTTGEKLFF. The chain uses TRBV6-6 and TRBJ1-4; D not resolved. The V end lost 5 bases, the J end lost 7 bases, and 11 bases lay between the germline ends. CDR3 size: 13 residues. Germline V lookup: CDR1 MNHNY, CDR2 SVGAGI (reference sequence).

The chain employs TRBV4-3 and TRBJ2-7, with TRBD1 identical over 9 bases. The CDR3 consists of 15 residues. Germline CDR1 reads LGHNA; CDR2 reads YSLEER. V dropped 0 bases and J dropped 6; count of bases not matched to a gene: 6. The CDR3 reads CASSQDWTGVSEQYF. Here the CDR3 DNA reads TGCGCCAGCAGCCAAGATTGGACAGGGGTCTCCGAGCAGTACTTC.

This chain joins TRBV5-1 and TRBJ1-4; 8 bases match TRBD1. Losses at the gene ends were 3 bases for V and 3 bases for J; bases not matched to a gene: 1. This CDR3 contains 14 residues. Germline V lookup: CDR1 SGHRS, CDR2 YFSETQ. The CDR3 is CASSSGQANEKLFF. The CDR3, as DNA: TGCGCCAGCAGCTCGGGACAGGCTAATGAAAAACTGTTTTTT. Based on the CDR3 plus reference TRBV5-1 and TRBJ1-4, the full variable domain is KAGVTQTPRYLIKTRGQQVTLSCSPISGHRSVSWYQQTPGQGLQFLFEYFSETQRNKGNFPGRFSGRQFSNSRSEMNVSTLELGDSALYLCASSSGQANEKLFFGSGTQLSVL.

This chain connects TRBV7-9 to TRBJ1-6, with a possible D match to TRBD1 (6 bases). Trimming removed 2 bases from V and 7 bases from J, with 12 bases in between. This CDR3 comprises 15 residues. From germline, CDR1 is SEHNR and CDR2 FQNEAQ (reference sequence). CDR3 loop: CASSLNSGANSPLHF. In DNA, the CDR3 is TGTGCCAGCAGCTTAAATTCAGGGGCCAATTCACCCCTCCACTTT.